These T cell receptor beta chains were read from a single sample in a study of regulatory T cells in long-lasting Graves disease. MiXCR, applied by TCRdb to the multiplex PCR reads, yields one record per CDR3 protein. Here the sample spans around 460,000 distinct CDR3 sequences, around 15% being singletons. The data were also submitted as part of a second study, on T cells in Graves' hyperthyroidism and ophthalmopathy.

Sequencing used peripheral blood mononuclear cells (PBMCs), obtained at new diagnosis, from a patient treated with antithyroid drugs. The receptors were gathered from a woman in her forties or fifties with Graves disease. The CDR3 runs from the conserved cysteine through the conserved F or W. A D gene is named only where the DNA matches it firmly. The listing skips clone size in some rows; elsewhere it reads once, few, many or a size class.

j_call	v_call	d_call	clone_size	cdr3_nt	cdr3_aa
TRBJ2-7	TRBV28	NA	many	TGTGCCAGCAGTTTATCGCTTTTAAGCTCCTACGAGCAGTACTTC	CASSLSLLSSYEQYF
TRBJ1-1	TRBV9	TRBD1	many	TGTGCCAGCAGCTTTACAGGGGGCACTGAAGCTTTCTTT	CASSFTGGTEAFF
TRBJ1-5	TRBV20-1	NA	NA	TGCAGTGCTAGTCCCACAGGCGATCAGCCCCAGCATTTT	CSASPTGDQPQHF
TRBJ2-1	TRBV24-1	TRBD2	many	TGTGCCACCAGTGATTTTGGGACTAGCGGGATTAGCAATGAGCAGTTCTTC	CATSDFGTSGISNEQFF
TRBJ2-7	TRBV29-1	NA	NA	TGCAGCGTTGAGGTATCCTACGAGCAGTACTTC	CSVEVSYEQYF
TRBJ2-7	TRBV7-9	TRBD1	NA	TGTGCCAGCAGCTCCACCCCGGGACAGGGTACCTACGAGCAGTACTTC	CASSSTPGQGTYEQYF
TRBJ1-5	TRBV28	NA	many	TGTGCCAGCAGTTTAAGTACGGCGAATCAGCCCCAGCATTTT	CASSLSTANQPQHF
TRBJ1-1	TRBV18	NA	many	TGTGCCAGCTCACCAGCCAGGTTGAACACTGAAGCTTTCTTT	CASSPARLNTEAFF
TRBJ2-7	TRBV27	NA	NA	TGTGCCAGCAGTTTTAGGGCAGGGTTTTCCGAGCAGTACTTC	CASSFRAGFSEQYF
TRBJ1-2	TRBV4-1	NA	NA	TGCGCCAGCAGCCCCAGGGGAGAAGGGGACTATGGCTACACCTTC	CASSPRGEGDYGYTF
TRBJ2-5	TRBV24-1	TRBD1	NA	TGTGCCACCAGTGATAGGACAGGGCTGGAGACCCAGTACTTC	CATSDRTGLETQYF